This T cell receptor (beta chain) was sequenced for a study of blood T cell repertoires in COVID-19. Profiled with immunoSEQ multiplex PCR; TCRdb holds only in-frame clones, not every one. Among 490,000 or so clones, roughly nine tenths were seen once, and the ten largest hold around 7.9%. This clone has a handful of counts. Individuals aged 18 to 89 years were recruited from approximately 22 US areas. The germline V gene encodes CDR1 LGHNA and CDR2 YNFKEQ. This CDR3 region has 16 residues. Trimming took 3 bases from V and 0 from J, leaving 12 bases between them. The V gene is TRBV4-2, the J gene TRBJ1-3; a weak D match, TRBD1 (6 bases). The TCR was taken from a woman aged 55-70 years who had recovered from COVID-19. Sequencing used PBMCs or T cells enriched from blood (not recorded which). CDR3 protein: CASSQSRTDSGNTIYF. Here the CDR3 DNA reads TGTGCCAGCAGCCAGTCCCGGACAGACTCTGGAAACACCATATATTTT.